Sequencing of this T cell receptor beta chain was carried out in a study of radiation and T cells in renal cell carcinoma. The sample's treatment: treatment-naive control, cytoreductive nephrectomy. V gave up 0 bases and J gave up 4 bases, with 13 bases separating them. CDR3 length: 15 amino acids. Germline V gene sequence: CDR1 SGHDN, CDR2 FVKESK. The repertoire was sequenced with immunoSEQ multiplex PCR; TCRdb's copy has only in-frame clones and lacks some. The sample shows 20,000 or so clones, roughly half of them seen only once. This sequence originates from a human donor with renal cell carcinoma. The chain employs TRBV14 and TRBJ2-7; D possibly corresponds to TRBD1 (6 bases). The sequencing here drew on tumor tissue, taken from a patient whose treatment was nephrectomy without radiotherapy. The CDR3: CASSQETGSMYEQYF. CDR3 DNA: TGTGCCAGCAGCCAAGAAACAGGGAGTATGTACGAGCAGTACTTC. The complete variable domain, with remaining parts taken from reference TRBV14 and TRBJ2-7, reads EAGVTQFPSHSVIEKGQTVTLRCDPISGHDNLYWYRRVMGKEIKFLLHFVKESKQDESGMPNNRFLAERTGGTYSTLKVQPAELEDSGVYFCASSQETGSMYEQYFGPGTRLTVT.